Listed here are 30 T cell receptor beta chains from one sample, sequenced in a study of T-cell reconstitution after alpha-beta-depleted transplantation in children. Unique molecular identifiers were incorporated when the TCRbeta library was constructed. TCRdb passed the PCR reads through MiXCR, listing each CDR3 protein once. The sample carries about 98,000 distinct CDR3 sequences, more than 20% recorded once. Sequenced material: PBMCs, taken before TCRalphabeta/CD19-depleted stem cell transplant. The receptors come from a boy younger than 10 with acute lymphoblastic leukemia, due to receive a stem cell transplant.

The V call is TRBV18, the J call TRBJ2-7; a weak D match, TRBD1 (6 bases). The CDR3 sequence is 13 residues long. CDR1 is KGHSH, CDR2 LQKENI, per germline. V gave up 5 bases and J gave up 3 bases, with 11 bases separating them. CDR3: CASSSGTLYEQYF. Here the CDR3 DNA reads TGTGCCAGCTCATCCGGGACACTCTACGAGCAGTACTTC.

This clonotype was seen a few times. This chain joins TRBV11-1 and TRBJ2-3, with D perhaps matching TRBD2 (5 bases). Per germline, CDR1 SGHAT and CDR2 FQDESV (reference sequence). V was trimmed by 5 bases and J by 1 base, leaving 13 bases between them. The CDR3 consists of 15 residues. Written as DNA, the CDR3 is TGTGCCAGCAGCGGAGCTATTAGCGGCACAGATACGCAGTATTTT. This encodes CASSGAISGTDTQYF.

V and J are TRBV30 and TRBJ1-4; maybe TRBD1 (5 bases). Germline lookup yields CDR1 GTSNPN and CDR2 SVGIG (reference sequence). The CDR3 consists of 14 residues. The germline V and J ends were trimmed by 3 bases and 7 bases, with 15 bases remaining between them. CDR3: CAWSRGRASEKLFF. Written as DNA, the CDR3 is TGTGCCTGGAGCCGGGGCAGGGCCAGTGAAAAACTGTTTTTT.

Note on this clonotype: One base away lies a much larger clone, so this may be a sequencing read error. This chain connects TRBV4-1 to TRBJ2-7, with D maybe TRBD2 (6 bases). The V end was cut by 4 bases, the J end by 3 bases, with 16 bases between. CDR3 length equals 15 residues. Germline CDR1 reads MGHRA; CDR2 reads YSYEKL. The CDR3 loop is CASSRQEEGVYEQYF. The CDR3 region has the DNA TGCGCCAGCAGCCGGCAAGAGGAGGGTGTCTACGAGCAGTACTTC.

The chain employs TRBV28 and TRBJ1-6, with no clear D. This CDR3 spans 15 amino acids. The germline V gene encodes CDR1 MDHEN and CDR2 SYDVKM. V was shortened by 7 bases and J by 0 bases, with 10 bases between the two germline ends. This chain's CDR3 is CASIGESSYNSPLHF. Here the CDR3 DNA reads TGTGCCAGCATAGGCGAGAGCTCCTATAATTCACCCCTCCACTTT.

The rearrangement joins TRBV7-2 to TRBJ2-3; a weak D match, TRBD2 (5 bases). The CDR3 has 14 residues. Looked up from germline, CDR1 is SGHTA and CDR2 is FQGNSA. The V end lost 3 bases, the J end lost 2 bases, and 9 bases lay between the germline ends. The CDR3 DNA reads TGTGCCAGCAGCTTCGGACTTCCCACAGATACGCAGTATTTT. As protein: CASSFGLPTDTQYF.

The CDR3 protein is CASSVPRGAQETQYF. Here the CDR3 DNA reads TGTGCCAGCAGTGTGCCCCGGGGGGCCCAAGAGACCCAGTACTTC. The chain has TRBV28 and TRBJ2-5, with D possibly TRBD2 on 7 matching bases. The germline CDR1 and CDR2 sequences are MDHEN and SYDVKM. V lost 5 bases and J lost 1, with 14 bases in between. The CDR3 spans 15 residues.

In its sample, this clonotype was seen a few times. The rearrangement joins TRBV29-1 to TRBJ2-7; possibly TRBD1 or TRBD2 for D (5 bases each). There are 14 residues in the CDR3. Germline V gene sequence: CDR1 SQVTM, CDR2 ANQGSEA. Between the trimmed V and J ends, which lost 5 bases and 0 bases, there was a span of 14 bases. CDR3 in amino acids: CSVPMRGASYEQYF. CDR3 sequence (DNA): TGCAGCGTTCCTATGAGGGGCGCCTCCTACGAGCAGTACTTC.

This chain joins TRBV28 and TRBJ2-7; D is perhaps TRBD2 (6 bases). The CDR3 extends over 14 amino acids. With 3 bases removed from V and 4 bases from J, the gap between germline ends came to 13 bases. The V gene's germline CDR1 is MDHEN and CDR2 SYDVKM. The CDR3 is CASSLMGGSYEQYF. The CDR3, as DNA: TGTGCCAGCAGTTTGATGGGGGGTTCGTACGAGCAGTACTTC.

The V and J genes are TRBV14 and TRBJ2-1; D gene uncertain. The CDR3 length is 12 residues. The germline gives CDR1 SGHDN, CDR2 FVKESK. Trimming cost V 7 bases and J 7 bases, with 11 bases left between them. The CDR3 DNA reads as TGTGCCAGCATGAGTAAGGGTAATGAGCAGTTCTTC. This encodes CASMSKGNEQFF.

This clonotype has only a few counts. The rearrangement links TRBV6-2 or TRBV6-3 to TRBJ2-3; no clear D. V shed 4 bases and J shed 4 bases, with 6 bases lying between them. CDR1 is MNHEY and CDR2 is SVGEGT in the germline V gene. CDR3 size: 12 residues. CDR3 DNA: TGTGCCAGCAGTTTTGCGCCAGATACGCAGTATTTT. This gives the protein CASSFAPDTQYF.

The chain uses TRBV29-1 and TRBJ2-1; D uncertain. With 7 bases removed from V and 1 base from J, the gap between germline ends came to 14 bases. Germline V gene data show CDR1 as SQVTM and CDR2 as ANQGSEA. This CDR3 region has 14 residues. CDR3 bases: TGCAGCGCAACGGGCGGATCTTCCTACAATGAGCAGTTCTTC. As protein: CSATGGSSYNEQFF.

As regards this clonotype: One junction end does not reproduce the germline sequence, and a read error may be involved. V and J are TRBV11-2 and TRBJ2-5, with 8 positions matching TRBD1. Germline V gene lookup returns CDR1 SGHAT and CDR2 FQNNGV. The CDR3 consists of 16 residues. The CDR3 region is CASSLVVAGGRGTPYF. In DNA, the CDR3 is TGTGCCAGCAGCTTAGTAGTGGCAGGGGGCAGGGGGACCCCGTACTTC.

V is TRBV20-1 and J is TRBJ2-2; D not certain. Germline V gene lookup returns CDR1 DFQATT and CDR2 SNEGSKA (reference sequence). The CDR3 runs 12 residues. V was cut by 5 bases and J by 3 bases, with 7 bases left in between. CDR3 sequence (DNA): TGCAGTGCTGGTGGATACACCGGGGAGCTGTTTTTT. Its translation is CSAGGYTGELFF.

This clonotype was picked up a small number of times. This chain joins TRBV5-5 and TRBJ1-2; D unclear. V shed 4 bases and J shed 1 base, with 5 bases lying between them. Germline CDR1 is SGHKS and CDR2 is YYEKEE (reference sequence). There are 12 residues in the CDR3. The CDR3 protein is CASSTSNYGYTF. The CDR3 nucleotides read TGTGCCAGCAGCACCAGTAACTATGGCTACACCTTC.

J is TRBJ1-2 and V is TRBV12-3 or TRBV12-4; the D is unclear. The CDR3 length is 14 residues. Trimming stripped 3 bases from V and 8 bases from J, with 16 bases between. The CDR3 region is CASSFTTGFAGYTF. The CDR3 region has the DNA TGTGCCAGCAGTTTTACGACGGGCTTTGCGGGCTACACCTTC.

This clonotype was detected ten times or more. The chain links TRBV10-3 to TRBJ1-2; D not certain. The CDR3 consists of 13 residues. V lost 0 bases to trimming and J lost 7 bases, with 9 bases between them. Germline CDR1 reads ENHRY; CDR2 reads SYGVKD. The CDR3 here is CAISESSGGGYTF. The CDR3 bases are TGTGCCATCAGTGAGTCTTCAGGAGGTGGCTACACCTTC.

The CDR3 protein is CASSVGTAGNTIYF. DNA for the CDR3: TGTGCCAGCAGCGTCGGGACAGCTGGAAACACCATATATTTT. The chain is built from TRBV7-9 and TRBJ1-3, with 7 bases that match TRBD1. CDR1 and CDR2 (germline): SEHNR, FQNEAQ (reference sequence). Trimming cost V 5 bases and J 2 bases; bases outside gene matches: 3. The length of the CDR3 is 14 residues.

In this sample, this clonotype turned up many times. The chain joins TRBV7-2 to TRBJ1-2; D gene unclear. The germline gives CDR1 SGHTA, CDR2 FQGNSA. This CDR3 region has 13 residues. The V end lost 1 base, the J end lost 7 bases, and 10 bases lay between the germline ends. Here the CDR3 DNA reads TGTGCCAGCAGCTTAGAAAGGCGACTTGGCTACACCTTC. It codes for CASSLERRLGYTF.

The J gene is TRBJ2-5, the V gene TRBV28; 8 bases agree with TRBD1. Trimming removed 4 bases from V and 3 bases from J; junction bases left unmatched: 1. From germline, CDR1 is MDHEN and CDR2 SYDVKM. This CDR3 region has 13 residues. CDR3 DNA sequence: TGTGCCAGCAGTTCGGGACAGGAAGAGACCCAGTACTTC. It codes for CASSSGQEETQYF.

This chain links TRBV12-3 or TRBV12-4 with TRBJ1-1; perhaps TRBD1 as D (5 bases). The CDR3 consists of 10 residues. V was trimmed by 8 bases and J by 10 bases, leaving 11 bases between them. The CDR3 nucleotides are TGTGCCAGCGGAGATCAGGGAGCTTTCTTT. It translates to CASGDQGAFF.

The chain carries TRBV3-1 and TRBJ2-3; TRBD1 might be the D (6 bases). Germline CDR1 and CDR2: LGHDT and YNNKEL (reference sequence). V gave up 3 bases and J gave up 1 base, with 11 bases separating them. The CDR3 has 15 residues. CDR3: CASSHRGLGTDTQYF. CDR3 DNA sequence: TGTGCCAGCAGCCACAGGGGATTGGGCACAGATACGCAGTATTTT.

V gene TRBV4-2 combines with J gene TRBJ1-2; D might be TRBD1 (6 bases). Germline V gene data show CDR1 as LGHNA and CDR2 as YNFKEQ. The V end lost 0 bases, the J end lost 4 bases, and 9 bases lay between the germline ends. The CDR3 has 14 amino acids. The CDR3 DNA is TGTGCCAGCAGCCAAGACGGACAGTCCTATGGCTACACCTTC. It encodes CASSQDGQSYGYTF.

CDR3 sequence (DNA): TGCAGCGTTGCGACGGGAGTAGATTATGGCTACACCTTC. Protein product: CSVATGVDYGYTF. The chain joins TRBV29-1 to TRBJ1-2; D is unresolved. The CDR3 sequence is 13 residues long. The germline V and J ends were trimmed by 4 bases and 5 bases, with 14 bases remaining between them. Germline CDR1 is SQVTM and CDR2 is ANQGSEA. Based on the CDR3 plus reference TRBV29-1 and TRBJ1-2, the full variable domain is SAVISQKPSRDICQRGTSLTIQCQVDSQVTMMFWYRQQPGQSLTLIATANQGSEATYESGFVIDKFPISRPNLTFSTLTVSNMSPEDSSIYLCSVATGVDYGYTFGSGTRLTVV.

V usage is TRBV6-5 and J usage is TRBJ2-1, with 14 nucleotides matching TRBD2. V was pared by 2 bases and J by 10 bases, with 4 bases of the junction left unmatched. The length of the CDR3 is 15 residues. The germline V gene encodes CDR1 MNHEY and CDR2 SVGAGI. CDR3 region: CASSYPGLAGVEQFF. In DNA, the CDR3 is TGTGCCAGCAGTTACCCGGGACTAGCGGGAGTAGAGCAGTTCTTC.

A note on this clonotype: The junction departs from germline at one end; a sequencing error may be responsible. The V call is TRBV5-5, the J call TRBJ2-5; D uncertain. This CDR3 region has 11 residues. Germline V gives CDR1 SGHKS, CDR2 YYEKEE (reference sequence). The CDR3 spells CTSSLLETQYF. CDR3 coding DNA: TGTACCAGCAGCTTACTGGAGACCCAGTACTTC.

This clonotype was found many times. This rearrangement joins TRBV29-1 to TRBJ2-3, with 8 bases identical to TRBD2. From germline, CDR1 is SQVTM and CDR2 ANQGSEA. The CDR3 is 15 amino acids. V gave up 3 bases and J gave up 5 bases; unmatched junction bases: 10. The CDR3 loop reads CSVDAASGLRDTQYF. In DNA form, the CDR3 reads TGCAGCGTTGACGCGGCTAGCGGGTTGAGAGATACGCAGTATTTT.

This clonotype was found a few times. The chain employs TRBV6-1 and TRBJ2-1, with TRBD2 matching 7 bases. The junction had 15 bases not matched to a gene; V was cut back by 6 bases and J by 10 bases. This CDR3 has 15 residues. Per germline, CDR1 MNHNS and CDR2 SASEGT. DNA for the CDR3: TGTGCCAGCAGCCTGACACCCCCGGGAGGTAGGGAGCAGTTCTTC. Its protein product is CASSLTPPGGREQFF.

The V call is TRBV7-9, the J call TRBJ1-3, with TRBD1 as a possible D gene (5 bases). The V gene's germline CDR1 is SEHNR and CDR2 FQNEAQ (reference sequence). The CDR3 runs to 15 residues. Trimming removed 5 bases from V and 0 bases from J, with 11 bases in between. CDR3 DNA sequence: TGTGCCAGCAGCCGGTGGGGGGACTCTGGAAACACCATATATTTT. Amino acid sequence: CASSRWGDSGNTIYF. The full variable domain, completed using reference TRBV7-9 and TRBJ1-3, is DTGVSQNPRHKITKRGQNVTFRCDPISEHNRLYWYRQTLGQGPEFLTYFQNEAQLEKSRLLSDRFSAERPKGSFSTLEIQRTEQGDSAMYLCASSRWGDSGNTIYFGEGSWLTVV.

This clonotype was seen only a few times. The chain is built from TRBV20-1 and TRBJ1-1; 7 nucleotides align to TRBD1. Germline V gene sequence: CDR1 DFQATT, CDR2 SNEGSKA (reference sequence). CDR3 length: 13 amino acids. The CDR3 spells CTMLRGPGTEAFF. The CDR3 DNA reads as TGCACCATGCTTAGGGGGCCGGGGACTGAAGCTTTCTTT.